Listed below are T cell receptor beta chains from one sample, sequenced in a study of cytomegalovirus exposure and HLA in healthy donors. The method was immunoSEQ multiplex PCR; TCRdb's version includes in-frame clones alone and lacks a portion of them. Here the sample spans about 330,000 clones, about nine tenths being singletons. The source material was PBMCs. The receptor set was obtained from a woman aged 25 to 45 in good health and CMV-seropositive. Each CDR3 is given with its conserved first and last residue. A D gene is named only where the DNA matches it firmly. Where a row states a size, it is once, few, many or the class of an expanded clone; other rows omit it.

.,TRBV9,TRBJ1-2,.,CASSVVDSGLGYGYTF,TGTGCCAGCAGCGTAGTGGACAGTGGACTAGGGTATGGCTACACCTTC
.,TRBV29-1,TRBJ1-2,.,CSVEGGGPAPKSNYGYTF,TGCAGCGTTGAAGGCGGTGGGCCGGCTCCCAAATCTAACTATGGCTACACCTTC
.,TRBV6-6,TRBJ2-1,TRBD1,CASSRDRGLNEQFF,TGTGCCAGCAGCCGGGACAGGGGGCTCAATGAGCAGTTCTTC
.,TRBV18,TRBJ2-7,TRBD1,CASSSQGDEQYF,TGTGCCAGCTCATCTCAGGGGGACGAGCAGTACTTC
.,TRBV4-2,TRBJ1-3,.,CASSQESGNTIYF,TGTGCCAGCAGCCAAGAAAGCGGAAACACCATATATTTT
.,TRBV13,TRBJ1-6,.,CASSLEPGNSPLHF,TGTGCCAGCAGCTTAGAGCCAGGAAATTCACCCCTCCACTTT
few,TRBV18,TRBJ1-5,.,CASSPPGEQPQHF,TGTGCCAGCTCACCTCCGGGGGAACAGCCCCAGCATTTT
.,TRBV6-5,TRBJ2-1,TRBD2,CASSYLSGRIGNEQFF,TGTGCCAGCAGTTACCTTAGCGGGAGGATCGGCAATGAGCAGTTCTTC
.,TRBV5-4,TRBJ1-1,.,CASSLGNMLNTEAFF,TGTGCCAGCAGCTTGGGGAACATGTTGAACACTGAAGCTTTCTTT
.,TRBV9,TRBJ2-1,.,CASSGSAGNSYNEQFF,TGTGCCAGCAGCGGCTCAGCGGGTAACTCCTACAATGAGCAGTTCTTC
.,TRBV6-5,TRBJ2-1,TRBD2,CASSRGGPGEQFF,TGTGCCAGCAGTCGGGGAGGGCCGGGTGAGCAGTTCTTC
.,TRBV28,TRBJ1-5,.,CASRRANRAGQPQHF,TGTGCCAGCAGGAGGGCAAACAGGGCGGGTCAGCCCCAGCATTTT
.,TRBV5-3,TRBJ2-3,.,CARSLVPRQGGLYTQYF,TGTGCCAGAAGCTTGGTTCCTCGGCAGGGCGGCCTCTATACGCAGTATTTT
.,TRBV7-2,TRBJ2-2,.,CASSLEAPRELFF,TGTGCCAGCAGCTTAGAGGCTCCCCGGGAGCTGTTTTTT
.,TRBV5-6,TRBJ1-4,.,CASTGPKEATNEKLFF,TGTGCCAGCACCGGGCCGAAGGAGGCAACTAATGAAAAACTGTTTTTT
.,TRBV7-2,TRBJ2-4,TRBD1,CASSLKLWDRGRENIQYF,TGTGCCAGCAGCCTAAAGTTGTGGGACAGGGGGCGGGAAAACATTCAGTACTTC
.,TRBV30,TRBJ1-5,.,CAWSDETENQPQHF,TGTGCCTGGAGCGACGAGACGGAAAATCAGCCCCAGCATTTT
.,TRBV7-9,TRBJ2-1,.,CASSLGTDYNEQFF,TGTGCCAGCAGCTTAGGGACAGACTACAATGAGCAGTTCTTC
.,TRBV5-1,TRBJ2-1,TRBD2,CASAWLGGRLGEYEQFF,TGCGCCAGCGCTTGGTTAGGCGGGAGGCTGGGGGAATATGAGCAGTTCTTC
.,TRBV5-5,TRBJ2-1,.,CASSLAASGAYNEQFF,TGTGCCAGCAGCTTGGCAGCGAGCGGTGCCTACAATGAGCAGTTCTTC
.,TRBV30,TRBJ1-4,TRBD1,CAWGTGVEKLFF,TGTGCCTGGGGCACAGGGGTTGAAAAACTGTTTTTT
.,TRBV5-5,TRBJ1-4,.,CASSLVEKLFF,TGTGCCAGCAGCTTGGTTGAAAAACTGTTTTTT
.,TRBV27,TRBJ2-1,.,CASSLRSSRNEQFF,TGTGCCAGCAGTTTAAGGTCTAGTCGAAATGAGCAGTTCTTC
.,TRBV7-6,TRBJ2-7,.,CASSTYYEQYF,TGTGCCAGCAGCACCTACTACGAGCAGTACTTC
.,TRBV29-1,TRBJ2-3,.,CSSRSADTQYF,TGCAGCTCCCGGAGCGCAGATACGCAGTATTTT
.,TRBV11-2,TRBJ2-5,.,CASSLRETQYF,TGTGCCAGCAGCTTGAGGGAGACCCAGTACTTC
.,TRBV6-5,TRBJ1-5,.,CASRTSGEGRQPQHF,TGTGCCAGCAGGACCTCAGGGGAAGGGCGTCAGCCCCAGCATTTT
.,TRBV2,TRBJ2-7,.,CASLSRFSYEQYF,TGTGCCAGCCTTAGCAGGTTCTCCTACGAGCAGTACTTC
.,TRBV14,TRBJ1-2,.,CASSQDHGTYGYTF,TGTGCCAGCAGCCAAGATCACGGGACCTATGGCTACACCTTC
.,TRBV15,TRBJ2-3,TRBD2,CATSTGGGEDTQYF,TGTGCCACCAGCACGGGAGGGGGGGAAGATACGCAGTATTTT
.,TRBV9,TRBJ2-1,.,CASSPGGVRGYNEQFF,TGTGCCAGCAGCCCGGGGGGTGTCAGGGGCTACAATGAGCAGTTCTTC
.,TRBV4-3,TRBJ2-1,TRBD1,CASSQDRTGNSYNEQFF,TGCGCCAGCAGCCAAGATAGGACAGGCAACTCCTACAATGAGCAGTTCTTC